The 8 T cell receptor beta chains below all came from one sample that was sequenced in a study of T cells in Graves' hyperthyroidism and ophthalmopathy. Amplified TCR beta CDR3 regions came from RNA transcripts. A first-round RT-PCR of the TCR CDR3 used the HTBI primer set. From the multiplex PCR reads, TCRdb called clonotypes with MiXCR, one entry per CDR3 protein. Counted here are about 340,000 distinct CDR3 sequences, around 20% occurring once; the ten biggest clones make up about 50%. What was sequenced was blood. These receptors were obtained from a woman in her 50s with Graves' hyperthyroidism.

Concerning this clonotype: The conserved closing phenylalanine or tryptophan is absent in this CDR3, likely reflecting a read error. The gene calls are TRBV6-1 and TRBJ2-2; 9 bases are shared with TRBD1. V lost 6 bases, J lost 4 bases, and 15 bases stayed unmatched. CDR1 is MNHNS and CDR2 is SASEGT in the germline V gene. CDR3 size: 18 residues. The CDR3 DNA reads TGTGCCAGCAGGGTTACCCCCCTGACAGGGGGAAGCACCGGGGAGCTGTTTCTT. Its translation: CASRVTPLTGGSTGELFL.

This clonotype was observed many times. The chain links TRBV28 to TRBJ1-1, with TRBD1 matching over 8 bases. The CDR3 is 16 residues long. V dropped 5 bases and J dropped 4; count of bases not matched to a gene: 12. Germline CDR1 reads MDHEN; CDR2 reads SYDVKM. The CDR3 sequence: CASSPFLGQGITEAFF. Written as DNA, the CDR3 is TGTGCCAGCAGTCCGTTTTTAGGACAGGGAATCACTGAAGCTTTCTTT. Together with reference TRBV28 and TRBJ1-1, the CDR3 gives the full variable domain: DVKVTQSSRYLVKRTGEKVFLECVQDMDHENMFWYRQDPGLGLRLIYFSYDVKMKEKGDIPEGYSVSREKKERFSLILESASTNQTSMYLCASSPFLGQGITEAFFGQGTRLTVV.

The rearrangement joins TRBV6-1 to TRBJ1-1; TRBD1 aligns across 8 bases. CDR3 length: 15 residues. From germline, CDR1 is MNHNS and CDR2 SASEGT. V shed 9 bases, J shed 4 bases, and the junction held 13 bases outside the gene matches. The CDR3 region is CASWTGSILSTEAFF. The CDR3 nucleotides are TGTGCCAGTTGGACAGGGAGTATCCTGAGCACTGAAGCTTTCTTT.

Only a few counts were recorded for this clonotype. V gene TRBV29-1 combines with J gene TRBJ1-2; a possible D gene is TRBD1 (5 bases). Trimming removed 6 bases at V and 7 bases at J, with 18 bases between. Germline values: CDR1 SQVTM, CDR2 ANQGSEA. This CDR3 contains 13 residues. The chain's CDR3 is CSVPLWGGLGYTF. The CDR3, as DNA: TGCAGCGTCCCCTTATGGGGGGGTCTTGGCTACACCTTC.

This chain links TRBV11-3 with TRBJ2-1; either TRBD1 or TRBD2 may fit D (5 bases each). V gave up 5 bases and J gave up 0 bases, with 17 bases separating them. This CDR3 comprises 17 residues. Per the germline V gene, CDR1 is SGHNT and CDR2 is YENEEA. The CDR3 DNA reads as TGTGCCAGCAGCCCGGGGCTAGCTGTTAGCTCCTACAATGAGCAGTTCTTC. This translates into CASSPGLAVSSYNEQFF.

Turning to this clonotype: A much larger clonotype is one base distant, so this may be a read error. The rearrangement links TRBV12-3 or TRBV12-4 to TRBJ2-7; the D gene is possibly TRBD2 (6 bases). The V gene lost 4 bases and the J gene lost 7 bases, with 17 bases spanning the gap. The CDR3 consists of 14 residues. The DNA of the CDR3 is TGTGCCAGCAGTTCGGGACTGGCTAGGGTTGAGCAGTACTTC. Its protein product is CASSSGLARVEQYF.

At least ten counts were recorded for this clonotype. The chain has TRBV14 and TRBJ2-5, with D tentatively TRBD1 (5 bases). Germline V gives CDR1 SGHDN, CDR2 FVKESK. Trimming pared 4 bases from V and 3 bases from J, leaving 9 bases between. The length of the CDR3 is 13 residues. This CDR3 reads CASSRRQKETQYF. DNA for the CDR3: TGTGCCAGCAGCCGCAGACAGAAAGAGACCCAGTACTTC.

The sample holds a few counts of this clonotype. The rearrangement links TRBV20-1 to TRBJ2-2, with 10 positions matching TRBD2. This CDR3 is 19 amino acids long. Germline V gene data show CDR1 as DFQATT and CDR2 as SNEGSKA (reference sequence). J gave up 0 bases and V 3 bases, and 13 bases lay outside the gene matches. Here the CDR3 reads CSASDLSGRGPANTGELFF. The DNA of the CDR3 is TGCAGTGCTAGTGATCTGAGCGGGAGGGGGCCGGCGAACACCGGGGAGCTGTTTTTT.